This TCR beta chain appears in the sequencing data of a study of CD8 T cells in ankylosing spondylitis. Generation of TCR beta libraries employed quantitative 5'-RACE incorporating molecular barcodes. TCRdb itself ran the 5' RACE reads through MiXCR, one entry per CDR3 protein. The sample includes about 69,000 distinct CDR3 sequences, over 4% of them seen just once. Trimming shortened V by 6 bases and J by 5 bases, and 10 bases separated the two germline ends. This CDR3 comprises 12 residues. Germline values: CDR1 MNHEY, CDR2 SVGAGI. This clonotype occurred many times. Specimen: blood, either unsorted or a sorted T cell fraction (not recorded which). The TCR comes from a male donor with ankylosing spondylitis or in good health (not recorded which). V usage is TRBV6-5 and J usage is TRBJ2-5; D is uncertain. The CDR3, as DNA: TGTGCCAGCAGGAGCCCTGGGGAGACCCAGTACTTC. Translation gives CASRSPGETQYF.